This T cell receptor beta chain was recorded in a study of cytomegalovirus exposure and HLA in healthy donors. Comment on this clone: The target antigen is unknown.

J was trimmed by 1 base and V by 4 bases; bases with no gene match: 5. Germline CDR1 reads WNHNN; CDR2 reads SYGVQD (reference sequence). The CDR3 totals 15 residues. Healthy bone marrow donors made up the cohort. The study ran its PCR with 60 Vbeta and 13 Jbeta primers. Sequenced by immunoSEQ multiplex PCR; TCRdb stores in-frame clones only, minus some. The sample holds approximately 150,000 clones. Study-level results: Among TCR beta chains, those listed as cytomegalovirus-associated numbered under 200. As was reported, the classifier diagnosed cytomegalovirus status with high specificity and sensitivity.

This clonotype was sampled from a male donor in good health and CMV-seronegative. Material for sequencing was PBMCs. The chain has TRBV10-1 and TRBJ2-3; 7 nucleotides line up with TRBD2. DNA of the CDR3: TGCGCCAGCAGTGGGGTAGCGGGTCGCACAGATACGCAGTATTTT. Translation: CASSGVAGRTDTQYF.